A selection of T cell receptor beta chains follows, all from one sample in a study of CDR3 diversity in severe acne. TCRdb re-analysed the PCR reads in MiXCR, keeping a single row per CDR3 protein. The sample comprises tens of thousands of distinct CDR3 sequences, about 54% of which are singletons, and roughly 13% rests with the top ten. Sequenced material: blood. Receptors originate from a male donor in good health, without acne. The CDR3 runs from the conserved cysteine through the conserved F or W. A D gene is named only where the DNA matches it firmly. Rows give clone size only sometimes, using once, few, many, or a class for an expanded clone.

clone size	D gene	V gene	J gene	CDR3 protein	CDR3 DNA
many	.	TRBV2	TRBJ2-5	CASSREIQETQYF	TGTGCCAGCAGTCGGGAGATACAAGAGACCCAGTACTTC
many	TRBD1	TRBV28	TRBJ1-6	CASSIPTGNNSPLHF	TGTGCCAGCAGTATCCCGACAGGGAATAATTCACCCCTCCACTTT
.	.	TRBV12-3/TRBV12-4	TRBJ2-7	CASSPRHSYEQYF	TGTGCCAGCAGTCCCCGACACTCCTACGAGCAGTACTTC
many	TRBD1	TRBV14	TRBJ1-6	CASSQDWDREVHNSPLHF	TGTGCCAGCAGCCAAGATTGGGACAGGGAGGTTCATAATTCACCCCTCCACTTT
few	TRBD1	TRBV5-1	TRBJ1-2	CASSSNGNRGRAYGYTF	TGCGCCAGCAGCTCCAACGGCAACAGGGGGCGAGCGTATGGCTACACCTTC
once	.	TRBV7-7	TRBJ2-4	CAQHPEGALKNIQYF	TGTGCCCAACATCCGGAGGGGGCATTAAAGAACATTCAGTACTTC
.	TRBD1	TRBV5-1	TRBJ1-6	CASSWGTGVPSPLHF	TGCGCCAGCAGCTGGGGGACAGGGGTGCCTTCACCCCTCCACTTT
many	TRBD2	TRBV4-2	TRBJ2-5	CASSQTGTSGAMGTQYF	TGTGCCAGCAGCCAAACGGGGACTAGCGGGGCGATGGGGACCCAGTACTTC
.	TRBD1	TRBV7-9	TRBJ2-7	CASSSNAPGGIHYEQYF	TGTGCCAGCAGCTCGAATGCTCCAGGGGGCATTCACTACGAGCAGTACTTC
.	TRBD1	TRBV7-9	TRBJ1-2	CARDRGVVNYGYTF	TGTGCCAGGGACAGGGGGGTGGTTAACTATGGCTACACCTTC
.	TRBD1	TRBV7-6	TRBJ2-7	CASSNNRGADEQYF	TGTGCCAGCAGTAACAACAGGGGCGCAGACGAGCAGTACTTC
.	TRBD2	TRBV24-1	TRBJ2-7	CASSPPRWGQRGYEQYF	TGTGCCAGCAGCCCCCCCCGATGGGGCCAGCGGGGCTACGAGCAGTACTTC
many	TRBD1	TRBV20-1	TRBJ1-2	CSARVQKGAEGYTF	TGCAGTGCTAGAGTTCAGAAGGGGGCGGAGGGCTACACCTTC
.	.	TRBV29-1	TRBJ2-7	CSVNIARYEQYF	TGCAGCGTTAACATAGCACGATACGAGCAGTACTTC
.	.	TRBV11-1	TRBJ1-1	CASSPDTLGSEAFF	TGTGCCAGCAGTCCCGACACCCTGGGATCTGAAGCTTTCTTT
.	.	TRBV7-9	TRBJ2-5	CASSSTYRPQETQYF	TGTGCCAGCAGCTCGACCTACCGGCCCCAAGAGACCCAGTACTTC
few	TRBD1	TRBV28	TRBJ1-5	CASSLGTGDQPQHF	TGTGCCAGCAGCCTCGGGACAGGGGATCAGCCCCAGCATTTT
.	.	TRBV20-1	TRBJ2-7	CSARAVGEDYEQYF	TGCAGTGCCCGAGCGGTGGGGGAGGACTACGAGCAGTACTTC
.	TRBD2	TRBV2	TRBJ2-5	CASDMREIGGETQYF	TGTGCCAGCGATATGCGGGAGATCGGCGGGGAGACCCAGTACTTC
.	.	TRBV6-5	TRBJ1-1	CASTRSEAFF	TGTGCCAGCACCCGGTCTGAAGCTTTCTTT
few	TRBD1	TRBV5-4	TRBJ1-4	CASSEDRGGIGEKLFF	TGTGCCAGCAGCGAAGACAGGGGAGGGATTGGTGAAAAACTGTTTTTT
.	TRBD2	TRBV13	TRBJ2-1	CASSPSGRANEQFF	TGTGCCAGCAGTCCTAGCGGGAGGGCCAATGAGCAGTTCTTC
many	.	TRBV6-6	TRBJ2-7	CASSYSWSAYEQYF	TGTGCCAGCAGTTACTCTTGGTCGGCCTACGAGCAGTACTTC
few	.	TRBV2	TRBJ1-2	CASSEAYTYGYTF	TGTGCCAGCAGTGAGGCCTACACCTATGGCTACACCTTC
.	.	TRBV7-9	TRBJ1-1	CASSLAGQNEVFF	TGTGCCAGCAGCTTAGCGGGACAAAATGAAGTTTTCTTT
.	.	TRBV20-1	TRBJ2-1	CSAPSQTSVYFCASTQADEQFF	.
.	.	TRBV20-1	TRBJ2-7	CSVGNYERYF	TGCAGTGTTGGGAACTACGAGCGGTACTTC
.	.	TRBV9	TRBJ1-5	CTSSVDGSNQPQHF	TGTACCAGCAGCGTCGACGGTAGCAATCAGCCCCAGCATTTT
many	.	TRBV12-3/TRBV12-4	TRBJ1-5	CASSFADSNQPQHF	TGTGCCAGCAGTTTTGCGGATAGCAATCAGCCCCAGCATTTT
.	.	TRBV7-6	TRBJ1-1	CASSLGKRGGEKAFF	TGTGCCAGCAGCTTAGGGAAACGGGGAGGGGAAAAAGCTTTCTTT
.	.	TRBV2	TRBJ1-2	CASSLNTGGRGGYGYTF	TGTGCCAGCAGTTTAAACACAGGTGGCCGAGGGGGCTATGGCTACACCTTC
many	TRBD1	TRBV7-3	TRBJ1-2	CASSSTSTGKGYTF	TGTGCCAGCAGCTCTACGTCGACAGGGAAGGGCTACACCTTC
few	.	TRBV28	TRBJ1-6	CASGSNSPLHF	TGTGCCAGCGGCAGTAATTCACCCCTCCACTTT
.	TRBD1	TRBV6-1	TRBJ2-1	CASSATYDRAPLDEQFF	TGTGCCAGCAGTGCCACTTACGACAGGGCCCCTCTCGATGAGCAGTTCTTC
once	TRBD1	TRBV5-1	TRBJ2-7	CASSSWTGTVYEQYF	TGCGCCAGCAGCTCCTGGACCGGGACAGTCTACGAGCAGTACTTC
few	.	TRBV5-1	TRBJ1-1	CASRKGTEAFF	TGCGCCAGCCGGAAGGGGACTGAAGCTTTCTTT
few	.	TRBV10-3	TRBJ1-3	CAIKSAGNTIYF	TGTGCCATCAAGTCGGCAGGAAACACCATATATTTT
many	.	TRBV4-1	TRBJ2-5	CASSHMQGPETQYF	TGCGCCAGCAGCCACATGCAGGGTCCAGAGACCCAGTACTTC
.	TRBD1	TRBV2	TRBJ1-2	CASRATGTGGYTF	TGTGCCAGCAGAGCCACAGGGACAGGTGGCTACACCTTC
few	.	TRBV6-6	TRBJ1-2	CASGRGEEVWDGYTF	TGTGCCAGCGGCAGGGGCGAGGAGGTCTGGGATGGCTACACCTTC
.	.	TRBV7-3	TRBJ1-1	CASSPGVWAEAFF	TGTGCCAGCAGCCCCGGGGTATGGGCTGAAGCTTTCTTT